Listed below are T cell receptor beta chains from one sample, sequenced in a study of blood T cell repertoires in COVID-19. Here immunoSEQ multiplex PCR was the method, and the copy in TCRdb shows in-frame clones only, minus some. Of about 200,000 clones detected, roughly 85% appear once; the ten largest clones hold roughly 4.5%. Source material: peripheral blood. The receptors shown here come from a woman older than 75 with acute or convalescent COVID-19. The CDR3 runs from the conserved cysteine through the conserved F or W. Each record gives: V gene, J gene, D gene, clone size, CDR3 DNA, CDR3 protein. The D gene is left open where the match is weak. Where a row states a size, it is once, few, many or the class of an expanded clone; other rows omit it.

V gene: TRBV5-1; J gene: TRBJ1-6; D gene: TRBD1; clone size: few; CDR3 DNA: TGCGCCAGCAGCTTACCCTACGGGACAGGAGGTTCACCCCTCCACTTT; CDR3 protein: CASSLPYGTGGSPLHF
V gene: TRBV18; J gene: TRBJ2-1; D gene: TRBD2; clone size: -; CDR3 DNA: TGTGCCAGCTCACCCCCCGGGGGGGGGAAAGGCAATGAGCAGTTCTTC; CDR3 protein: CASSPPGGGKGNEQFF
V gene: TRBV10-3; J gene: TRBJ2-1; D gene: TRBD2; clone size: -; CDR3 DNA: TGTGCCATCAGTGGGCAGCTAGCGGGAGTGAATGAGCAGTTCTTC; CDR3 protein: CAISGQLAGVNEQFF
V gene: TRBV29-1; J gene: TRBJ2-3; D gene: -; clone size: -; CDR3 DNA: TGCAGCGTTGAGCCGGGAAGGGGCACAGATACGCAGTATTTT; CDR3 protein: CSVEPGRGTDTQYF
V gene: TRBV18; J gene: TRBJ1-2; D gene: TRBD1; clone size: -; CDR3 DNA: TGTGCCAGCTCACCAGAACAGGGGTATGGCTACACCTTC; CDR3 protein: CASSPEQGYGYTF
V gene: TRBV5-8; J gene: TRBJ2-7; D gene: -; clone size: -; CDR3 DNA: TGTGCCAGCAGCTTCGGTCACGAGCAGTACTTC; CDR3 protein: CASSFGHEQYF
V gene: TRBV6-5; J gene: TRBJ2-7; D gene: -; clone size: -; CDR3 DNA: TGTGCCAGCAGTTACTCGCGTGAGTACGAGCAGTACTTC; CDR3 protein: CASSYSREYEQYF
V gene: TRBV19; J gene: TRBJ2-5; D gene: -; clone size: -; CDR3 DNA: TGTGCCAGTAGTACGCTAGTATCCTGGGAGACCCAGTACTTC; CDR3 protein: CASSTLVSWETQYF
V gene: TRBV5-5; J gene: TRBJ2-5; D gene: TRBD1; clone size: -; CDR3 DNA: TGTGCCAGCAGCCCGGGACAGGGGTTATTAGTTGGGTTGGCGACCCAGTACTTC; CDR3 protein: CASSPGQGLLVGLATQYF
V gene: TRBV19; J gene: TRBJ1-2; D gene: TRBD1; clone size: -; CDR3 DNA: TGTGCCAGTAGTATCCCGACAGGGAGCGGTGGCTACACCTTC; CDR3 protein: CASSIPTGSGGYTF
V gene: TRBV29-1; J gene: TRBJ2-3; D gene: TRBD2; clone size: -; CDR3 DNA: TGCAGCGTCGGGACTAGTTGGGTGGCAGATACGCAGTATTTT; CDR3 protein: CSVGTSWVADTQYF
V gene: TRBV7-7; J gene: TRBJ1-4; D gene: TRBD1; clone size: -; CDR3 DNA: TGTGCTAGCAGCTTAACGTCAGGGGGGAGCGGTAATGAAAAACTGTTTTTT; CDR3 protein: CASSLTSGGSGNEKLFF
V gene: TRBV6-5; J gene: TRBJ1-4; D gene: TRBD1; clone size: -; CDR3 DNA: TGTGCCAGCAGCCGCAAGACAGGGGAGAGCGAAAAACTGTTTTTT; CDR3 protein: CASSRKTGESEKLFF
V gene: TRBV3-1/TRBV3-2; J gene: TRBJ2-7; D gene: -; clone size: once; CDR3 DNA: TGTGCCAGCAGCCAGCGACACGAATACGAGCAGTACTTC; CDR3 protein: CASSQRHEYEQYF
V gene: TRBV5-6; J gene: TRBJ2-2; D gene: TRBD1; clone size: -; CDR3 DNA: TGTGCCAGCAGCTGGAGGGACAGGGGGCCCGGGGAGCTGTTTTTT; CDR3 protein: CASSWRDRGPGELFF
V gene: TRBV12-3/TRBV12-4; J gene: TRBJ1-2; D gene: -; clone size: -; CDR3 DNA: TGTGCCAGCAGTTTATCCGGGGGCTATGGCTACACCTTC; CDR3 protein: CASSLSGGYGYTF
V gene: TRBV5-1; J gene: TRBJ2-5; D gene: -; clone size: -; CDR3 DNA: TGCGCCAGCAGCTTGGGGGACTTTCAAGAGACCCAGTACTTC; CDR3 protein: CASSLGDFQETQYF
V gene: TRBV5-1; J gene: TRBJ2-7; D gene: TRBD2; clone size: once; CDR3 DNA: TGCGCCAGCAGACACGCTGTGGGACGCGTCCTAGCGGGAGCTTACGGGCAGTACTTC; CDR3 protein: CASRHAVGRVLAGAYGQYF
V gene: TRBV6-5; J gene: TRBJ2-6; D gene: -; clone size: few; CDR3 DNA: TGTGCCAGCACCGCCCCCAGTTCTGGGGCCAACGTCCTGACTTTC; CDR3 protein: CASTAPSSGANVLTF
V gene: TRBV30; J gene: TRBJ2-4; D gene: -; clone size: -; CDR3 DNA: TGTGCCTGGAGTGTAGCCCGGGGAGGCGCCAAAAACATTCAGTACTTC; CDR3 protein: CAWSVARGGAKNIQYF
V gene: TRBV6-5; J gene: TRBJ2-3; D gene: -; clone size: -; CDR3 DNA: TGTGCCAGCAGTTACATGGCCACAGATACGCAGTATTTT; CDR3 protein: CASSYMATDTQYF
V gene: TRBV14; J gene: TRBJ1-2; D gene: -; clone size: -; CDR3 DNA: TGTGCCAGCAGCCAAGAGGCACAGCTGGCTGGCTACACCTTC; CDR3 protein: CASSQEAQLAGYTF
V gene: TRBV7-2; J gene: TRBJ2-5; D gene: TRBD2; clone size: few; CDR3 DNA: TGTGCCAGCAGCCTAGGACTAGCGGGCCAAGAGACCCAGTACTTC; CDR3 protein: CASSLGLAGQETQYF
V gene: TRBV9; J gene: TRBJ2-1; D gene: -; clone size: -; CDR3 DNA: TGTGCCAGCAGCGTAGGGGAGGTCCAAGGGCAGTTCTTC; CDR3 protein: CASSVGEVQGQFF
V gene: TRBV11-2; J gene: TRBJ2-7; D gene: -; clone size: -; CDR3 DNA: TGTGCCAGCAGCCCTTATTACGAGCAGTACTTC; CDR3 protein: CASSPYYEQYF
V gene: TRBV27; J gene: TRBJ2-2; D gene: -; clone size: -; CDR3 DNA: TGTGCCAGCAGTTGGTGGCGGACTTTCGCCACCGGGGAGCTGTTTTTT; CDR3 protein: CASSWWRTFATGELFF
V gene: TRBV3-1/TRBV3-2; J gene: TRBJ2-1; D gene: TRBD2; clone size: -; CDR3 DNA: TGTGCCAGCACAGCATCGGGGGGAAACAATGAGCAGTTCTTC; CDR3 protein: CASTASGGNNEQFF
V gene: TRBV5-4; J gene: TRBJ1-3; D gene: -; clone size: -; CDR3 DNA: TGTGCCAGCAGCCGGCGGGGGGACACCATATATTTT; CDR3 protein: CASSRRGDTIYF
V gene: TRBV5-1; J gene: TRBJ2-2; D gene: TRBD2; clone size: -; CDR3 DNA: TGCGCCAGCAGCCCCTCGGCCAGCGGGAGTTACACCGGGGAGCTGTTTTTT; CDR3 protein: CASSPSASGSYTGELFF
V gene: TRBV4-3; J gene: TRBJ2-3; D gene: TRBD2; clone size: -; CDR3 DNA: TGCGCCAGCAGCCAAGGCGGGGGTTTCGGTGCGCAGTATTTT; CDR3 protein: CASSQGGGFGAQYF
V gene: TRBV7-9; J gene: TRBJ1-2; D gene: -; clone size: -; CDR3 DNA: TGTGCCAGCAGCTTCCAGGGCTCTAACTATGGCTACACCTTC; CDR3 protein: CASSFQGSNYGYTF
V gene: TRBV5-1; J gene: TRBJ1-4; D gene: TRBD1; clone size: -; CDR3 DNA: TGCGCCAGCAGCTTGTGGACAGGGCGAACTAATGAAAAACTGTTTTTT; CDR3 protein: CASSLWTGRTNEKLFF
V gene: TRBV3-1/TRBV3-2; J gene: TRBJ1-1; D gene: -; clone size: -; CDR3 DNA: TGTGCCAGCAGCTCTGGAGTACGGTACACTGAAGCTTTCTTT; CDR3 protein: CASSSGVRYTEAFF
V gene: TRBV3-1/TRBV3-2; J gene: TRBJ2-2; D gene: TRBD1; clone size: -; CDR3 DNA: TGTGCCAGCACCACCACAGGGGGCTCGGACACCGGGGAGCTGTTTTTT; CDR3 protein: CASTTTGGSDTGELFF